This T cell receptor (beta chain) was sequenced in a study of T-cell reconstitution after alpha-beta-depleted transplantation in children. The CDR3 consists of 15 residues. Germline CDR1 WNHNN, CDR2 SYGVQD (reference sequence). V shed 0 bases and J shed 7 bases, with 14 bases lying between them. Library preparation (for TCRbeta) was performed with unique molecular identifiers. TCRdb used MiXCR to reprocess the PCR reads, holding one entry per CDR3 protein. The sample consists of hundreds of thousands of distinct CDR3 sequences, over 8% of them appearing once. In its sample, this clonotype was seen a few times.

The TCR sequence derives from a human donor who donated a stem cell graft to a child with SCID. The chain has TRBV10-1 and TRBJ2-3; D could derive from TRBD1 or TRBD2 (6 bases each). This sample comprised PBMCs from the stem cell graft donor, obtained from the stem cell graft. The CDR3 here is CASSESRGGPHTQYF. CDR3 nucleotide sequence: TGCGCCAGCAGTGAGTCCCGTGGGGGGCCACATACGCAGTATTTT.